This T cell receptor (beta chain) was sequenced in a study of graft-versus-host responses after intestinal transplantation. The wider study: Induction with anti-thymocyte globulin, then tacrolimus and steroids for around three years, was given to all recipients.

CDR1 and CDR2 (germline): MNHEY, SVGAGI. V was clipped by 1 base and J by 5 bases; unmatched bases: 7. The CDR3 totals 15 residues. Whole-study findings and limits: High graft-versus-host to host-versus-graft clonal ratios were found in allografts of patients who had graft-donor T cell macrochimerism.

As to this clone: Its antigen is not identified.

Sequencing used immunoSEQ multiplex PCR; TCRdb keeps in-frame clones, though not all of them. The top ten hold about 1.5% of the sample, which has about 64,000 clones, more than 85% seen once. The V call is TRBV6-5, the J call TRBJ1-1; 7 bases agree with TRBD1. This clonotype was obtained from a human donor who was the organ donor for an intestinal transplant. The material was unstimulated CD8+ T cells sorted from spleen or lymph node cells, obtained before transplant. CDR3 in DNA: TGTGCCAGCAGTTACTTCTCAGGGGGGTGGACTGAAGCTTTCTTT. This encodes CASSYFSGGWTEAFF.